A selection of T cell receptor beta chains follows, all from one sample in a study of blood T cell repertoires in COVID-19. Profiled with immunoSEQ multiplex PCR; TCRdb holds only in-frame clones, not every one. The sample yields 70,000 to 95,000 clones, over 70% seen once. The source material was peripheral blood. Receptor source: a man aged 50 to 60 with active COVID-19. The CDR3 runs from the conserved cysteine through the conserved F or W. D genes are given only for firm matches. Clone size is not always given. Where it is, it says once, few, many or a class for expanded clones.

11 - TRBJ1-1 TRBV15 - TGTGCCACCAGCCCGGGACTTGAAGCTTTCTTT CATSPGLEAFF
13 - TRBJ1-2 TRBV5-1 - TGCGCCAGCAGCTTGGGGAGGGAGTATGGCTACACCTTC CASSLGREYGYTF
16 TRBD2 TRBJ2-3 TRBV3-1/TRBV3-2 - TGTGCCAGCAGCCATCAGTCTAGCGGTAGCACAGATACGCAGTATTTT CASSHQSSGSTDTQYF
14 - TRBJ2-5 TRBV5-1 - TGCGCCAGCAACTCCGGGAGTCCCCAAGAGACCCAGTACTTC CASNSGSPQETQYF
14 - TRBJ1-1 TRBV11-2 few TGTGCCAGCAGCCCCCTTCACAGCTCCACTGAAGCTTTCTTT CASSPLHSSTEAFF
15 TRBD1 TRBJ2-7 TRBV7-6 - TGTGCCAGCAGCTTATCCGGGACAGTAACCTACGAGCAGTACTTC CASSLSGTVTYEQYF
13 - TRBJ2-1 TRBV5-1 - TGCGCCAGCAGCTTGGGCGGCGTGAATGAGCAGTTCTTC CASSLGGVNEQFF
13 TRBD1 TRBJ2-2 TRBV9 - TGTGCCAGCAGAAACAGGGGGTCCGGGGAGCTGTTTTTT CASRNRGSGELFF
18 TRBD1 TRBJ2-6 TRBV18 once TGTGCCAGCTCACCATTGGGACAGTTAAGCTCTGGGGCCAACGTCCTGACTTTC CASSPLGQLSSGANVLTF
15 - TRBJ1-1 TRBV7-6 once TGTGCCAGCAGCTCTGAGGGATTTCGGAACACTGAAGCTTTCTTT CASSSEGFRNTEAFF
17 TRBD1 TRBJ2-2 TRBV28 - TGTGCCAGCAGTTTACGGCAAAGGACAGGTGGCACCGGGGAGCTGTTTTTT CASSLRQRTGGTGELFF
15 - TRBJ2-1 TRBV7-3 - TGTGCCAGCAGCTCGAACTCCGGGGAATACAATGAGCAGTTCTTC CASSSNSGEYNEQFF
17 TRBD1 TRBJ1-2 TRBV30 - TGTGCCTGGATCCTCCGGGACAGGGGGCGTGCAGGTTGTGGCTACACCTTC CAWILRDRGRAGCGYTF
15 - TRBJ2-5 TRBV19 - TGTGCCAGTAGTGTATCCGGGAGTCGAAGGGAGACCCAGTACTTC CASSVSGSRRETQYF
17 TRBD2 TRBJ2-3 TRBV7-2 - TGTGCCAGCAGCATACAACCGGGACTAGCGGGAGGTGATACGCAGTATTTT CASSIQPGLAGGDTQYF
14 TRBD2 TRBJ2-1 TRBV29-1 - TGCAGCGTTCGGACTAGCGGGGGTTACAATGAGCAGTTCTTC CSVRTSGGYNEQFF
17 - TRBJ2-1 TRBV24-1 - TGTGCCACCAGTGCACAACCAGGGGACGGGTCTTTGCATGAGCAGTTCTTC CATSAQPGDGSLHEQFF
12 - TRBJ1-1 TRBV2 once TGTGCCAGCAGTTCACAGGGCACTGAAGCTTTCTTT CASSSQGTEAFF
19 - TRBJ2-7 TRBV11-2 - TGTGCCAGCAGCTCCAGGGGTATTAGGGGTCGGACAGCGAACTACGAGCAGTACTTC CASSSRGIRGRTANYEQYF
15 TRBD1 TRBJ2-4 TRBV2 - TGTGCCAGCAGTGATAAGGACAGGGATTTGAACATTCAGTACTTC CASSDKDRDLNIQYF
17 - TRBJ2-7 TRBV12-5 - TGTGCTAGTGGTTTAGAGTCTAATTCGGGGTTACCGAGGGAGCAGTACTTC CASGLESNSGLPREQYF
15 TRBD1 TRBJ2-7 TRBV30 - TGTGCCTGGAATTTCCGGGACAGGGGCCCCTACGAGCAGTACTTC CAWNFRDRGPYEQYF
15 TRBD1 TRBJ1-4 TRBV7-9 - TGTGCCAGCAGCTTAGGGACAGGGGATATGGAAAAACTGTTTTTT CASSLGTGDMEKLFF
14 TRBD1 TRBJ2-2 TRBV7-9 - TGTGCCAGCAGCGGGGCAGGGGGAACCGGGGAGCTGTTTTTT CASSGAGGTGELFF
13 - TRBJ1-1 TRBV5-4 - TGTGCCAGCAGCTTGGGAGGTCGGACTGAAGCTTTCTTT CASSLGGRTEAFF
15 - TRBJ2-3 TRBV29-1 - TGCAGCGCCGCCCAGCGGTCGAGCCTCACAGATACGCAGTATTTT CSAAQRSSLTDTQYF
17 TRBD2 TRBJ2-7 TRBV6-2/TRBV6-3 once TGTGCCAGCAGTTACAAAATTTCACTAGCGGCCTCCTACGAGCAGTACTTC CASSYKISLAASYEQYF
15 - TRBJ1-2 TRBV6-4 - TGTGCCAGCAGTGACTCGACAGGCGTGAACTATGGCTACACCTTC CASSDSTGVNYGYTF
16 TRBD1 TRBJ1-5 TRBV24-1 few TGTGCCACCAGTGATCCAAGGACAGGGAGCAATCAGCCCCAGCATTTT CATSDPRTGSNQPQHF
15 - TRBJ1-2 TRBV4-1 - TGCGCCAGCAGCCAAGATGAGTGGCGGCACTTTGGCTACACCTTC CASSQDEWRHFGYTF
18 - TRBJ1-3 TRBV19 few TGTGCCAGTAGACCCGGAGCCGGGATTAAGGGCTCTGGAAACACCATATATTTT CASRPGAGIKGSGNTIYF
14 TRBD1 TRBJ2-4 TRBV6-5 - TGTGCCAGCCGGGACAGGGGTTCCAAAAACATTCAGTACTTC CASRDRGSKNIQYF
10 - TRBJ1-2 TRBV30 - TGTGCCTGGAGTGTTCGGGAGTCGGCCTTC CAWSVRESAF
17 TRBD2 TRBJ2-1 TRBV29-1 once TGCAGCGTTATGGGGACTAGCGGGAGGGCCGTTTACAATGAGCAGTTCTTC CSVMGTSGRAVYNEQFF
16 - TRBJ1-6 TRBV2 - TGTGCCAGCAGGAAGGAGGGTCACGCCTATAATTCACCCCTCCACTTT CASRKEGHAYNSPLHF
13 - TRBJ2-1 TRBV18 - TGTGCCAGCTCACCAGGCCGCCACAATGAGCAGTTCTTC CASSPGRHNEQFF
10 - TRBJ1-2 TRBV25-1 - TGTGCCAGCAGCAGTGATGGCTACACCTTC CASSSDGYTF
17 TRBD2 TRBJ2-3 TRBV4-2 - TGTGCCAGCAGCCAAGTCAGATCGGCGGGGGGCGCAGATACGCAGTATTTT CASSQVRSAGGADTQYF
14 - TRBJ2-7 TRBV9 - TGTGCCAGCAGCGTACGTGGGAGCCGGGACGAGCAGTACTTC CASSVRGSRDEQYF
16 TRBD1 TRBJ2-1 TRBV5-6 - TGTGCCAGCAGCCCCGCCGGGACAGGGATGTTCAATGAGCAGTTCTTC CASSPAGTGMFNEQFF
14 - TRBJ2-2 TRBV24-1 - TGTGTCACAGCCGGGACAAGGAACACCGGGGAGCTGTTTTTT CVTAGTRNTGELFF
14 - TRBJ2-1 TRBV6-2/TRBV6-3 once TGTGCCAGCAGTTACCTTTCACAGGAGAATGAGCAGTTCTTC CASSYLSQENEQFF
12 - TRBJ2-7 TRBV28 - TGTGCCAGCAGCCCCCCTAGATACGAGCAGTACTTC CASSPPRYEQYF
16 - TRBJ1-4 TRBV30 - TGTGCCTGGAGTCTGGGTTTGGCGGAGGCTAATGAAAAACTGTTTTTT CAWSLGLAEANEKLFF
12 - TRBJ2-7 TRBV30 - TGTGCCTGGACACTCGGACTACCCGAGCAGTACTTC CAWTLGLPEQYF
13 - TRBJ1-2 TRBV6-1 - TGTGCCAGCAGTGACCAGGGAGGGTATGGCTACACCTTC CASSDQGGYGYTF
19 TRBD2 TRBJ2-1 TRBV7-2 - TGTGCCAGCAGCCAACAGGGTGCAGGGACTAGCGGGAGTCGGGGGGAGCAGTTCTTC CASSQQGAGTSGSRGEQFF
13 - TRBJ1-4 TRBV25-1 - TGTGCCAGCAGTGAAGCCGGGGATGAAAAACTGTTTTTT CASSEAGDEKLFF
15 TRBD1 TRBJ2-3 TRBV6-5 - TGTGCCAGCAGTTACTCGGCAGGGGGCGCAGATACGCAGTATTTT CASSYSAGGADTQYF
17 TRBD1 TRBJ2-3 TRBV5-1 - TGCGCCAGCAGCTTGGATCCCCCAGGGACAGGCACAGATACGCAGTATTTT CASSLDPPGTGTDTQYF
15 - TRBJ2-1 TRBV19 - TGTGCCAGTAGCCAGGTGGCCGGCTCCTACAATGAGCAGTTCTTC CASSQVAGSYNEQFF
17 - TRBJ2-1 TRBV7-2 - TGTGCCAGCAGCCGCCGCGGAGCGGCAAGCTCCTACAATGAGCAGTTCTTC CASSRRGAASSYNEQFF
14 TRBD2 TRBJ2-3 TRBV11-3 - TGTGCCAGCAGCTTAGGAGCGGGAGAAGATACGCAGTATTTT CASSLGAGEDTQYF